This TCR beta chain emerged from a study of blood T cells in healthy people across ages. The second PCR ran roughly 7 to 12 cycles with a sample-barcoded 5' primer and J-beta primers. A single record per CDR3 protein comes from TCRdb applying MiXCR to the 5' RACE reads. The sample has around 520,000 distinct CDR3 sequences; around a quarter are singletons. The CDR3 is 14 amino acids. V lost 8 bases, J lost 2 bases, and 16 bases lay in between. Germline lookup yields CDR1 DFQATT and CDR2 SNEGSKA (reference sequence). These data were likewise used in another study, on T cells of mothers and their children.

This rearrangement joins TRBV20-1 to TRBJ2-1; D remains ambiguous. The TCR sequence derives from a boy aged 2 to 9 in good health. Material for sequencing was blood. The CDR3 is CSLLPPVPYNEQFF. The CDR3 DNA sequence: TGCAGTCTTCTTCCCCCGGTTCCCTACAATGAGCAGTTCTTC.